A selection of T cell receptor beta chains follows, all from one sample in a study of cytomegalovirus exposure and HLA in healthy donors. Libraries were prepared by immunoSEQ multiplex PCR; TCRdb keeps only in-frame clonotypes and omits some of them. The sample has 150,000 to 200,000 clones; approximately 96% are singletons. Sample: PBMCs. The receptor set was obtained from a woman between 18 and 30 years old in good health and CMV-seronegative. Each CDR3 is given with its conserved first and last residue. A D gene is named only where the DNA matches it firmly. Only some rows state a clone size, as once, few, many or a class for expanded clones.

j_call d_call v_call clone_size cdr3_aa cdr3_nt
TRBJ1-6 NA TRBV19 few CASSIRGNNSPLHF TGTGCCAGTAGTATTCGAGGGAATAATTCACCCCTCCACTTT
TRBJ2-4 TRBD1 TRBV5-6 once CASSLPGTAGNIQYF TGTGCCAGCAGCTTACCGGGGACAGCAGGAAACATTCAGTACTTC
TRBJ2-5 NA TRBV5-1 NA CASSRGGGQETQYF TGCGCCAGCAGCAGGGGAGGGGGCCAAGAGACCCAGTACTTC
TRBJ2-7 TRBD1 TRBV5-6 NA CASSTWTGEQYF TGTGCCAGCAGCACCTGGACAGGCGAGCAGTACTTC
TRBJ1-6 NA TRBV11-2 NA CASSLFQAESPLHF TGTGCCAGCAGCTTATTCCAGGCAGAGTCACCCCTCCACTTT
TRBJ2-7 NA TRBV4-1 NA CASSQTVSSSYEQYF TGCGCCAGCAGCCAGACAGTGAGTAGCTCCTACGAGCAGTACTTC
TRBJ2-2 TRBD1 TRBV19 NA CASSATGDTGELFF TGTGCCAGTAGTGCGACAGGGGACACCGGGGAGCTGTTTTTT
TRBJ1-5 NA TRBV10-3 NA CAISTGNQPQHF TGTGCCATCAGTACAGGGAATCAGCCCCAGCATTTT
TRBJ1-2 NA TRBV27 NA CASSLSRSNGYTF TGTGCCAGCAGTTTAAGCCGATCGAATGGCTACACCTTC
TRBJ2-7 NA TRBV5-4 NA CASSWGAGDPYEQYF TGTGCCAGCAGCTGGGGGGCGGGAGATCCCTACGAGCAGTACTTC
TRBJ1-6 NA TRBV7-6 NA CASSPRDVDSPLHF TGTGCCAGCAGCCCGCGGGACGTTGATTCACCCCTCCACTTT
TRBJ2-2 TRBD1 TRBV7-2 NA CASSQWTGGGTGELFF TGTGCCAGCAGCCAATGGACAGGGGGCGGCACCGGGGAGCTGTTTTTT
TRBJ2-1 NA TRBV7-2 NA CASSATPGSQFF TGTGCCAGCAGCGCCACGCCGGGGTCGCAGTTCTTC
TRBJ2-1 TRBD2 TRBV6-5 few CASSFGATSGAFF TGTGCCAGCAGTTTTGGGGCGACTAGCGGGGCATTCTTC
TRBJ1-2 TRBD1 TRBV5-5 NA CASSLVRGRYGYTF TGTGCCAGCAGCTTGGTTAGGGGGCGATATGGCTACACCTTC
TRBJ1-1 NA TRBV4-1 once CASSQYFTVNTEAFF TGCGCCAGCAGCCAATATTTCACAGTGAACACTGAAGCTTTCTTT
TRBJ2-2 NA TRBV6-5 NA CASTRSPVTGELFF TGTGCCAGCACCCGATCTCCGGTCACCGGGGAGCTGTTTTTT
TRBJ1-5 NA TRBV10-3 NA CAIAQGVSNQPQHF TGTGCCATCGCACAGGGTGTCAGCAATCAGCCCCAGCATTTT
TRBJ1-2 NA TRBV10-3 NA CAISAGQPERGYTF TGTGCCATCAGTGCTGGACAGCCGGAGCGGGGCTACACCTTC